Below are 5 T cell receptor beta chains sequenced from a single sample in a study of blood T cell repertoires in COVID-19. TCRdb keeps only in-frame clones here, not all; method: immunoSEQ multiplex PCR. The data hold 70,000 to 100,000 clones, with around nine tenths observed a single time. Source material: peripheral blood. The receptor set was obtained from a woman older than 75 with acute or convalescent COVID-19.

For this clone: This specimen includes other DNA sequences encoding the same CDR3. The rearrangement joins TRBV27 to TRBJ1-6; 7 bases map to TRBD1. The CDR3 is 14 residues long. The J segment lost 7 bases and the V segment lost 3 bases, leaving 3 bases of the junction unmatched. The germline gives CDR1 MNHEY, CDR2 SMNVEV (reference sequence). CDR3 loop: CASSLTGRNSPLHF. DNA of the CDR3: TGTGCCAGCAGTTTGACAGGGAGAAATTCACCCCTCCACTTT.

V is TRBV24-1 and J is TRBJ1-4; D possibly corresponds to TRBD1 (5 bases). From germline, CDR1 is KGHDR and CDR2 SFDVKD. Trimming took off 2 bases at V and 0 bases at J, with 9 bases between the two ends. The length of the CDR3 is 16 residues. This CDR3 reads CATSDSGRATNEKLFF. The DNA for the CDR3 is TGTGCCACCAGTGATTCAGGCAGGGCAACTAATGAAAAACTGTTTTTT.

This chain connects TRBV6-5 to TRBJ2-4; 10 nucleotides align to TRBD2. In germline, CDR1 is MNHEY, CDR2 SVGAGI. After removal of 6 bases from V and 4 bases from J, the junction contained 6 bases not matched to a gene. CDR3 length: 15 residues. DNA for the CDR3: TGTGCCAGCAGCTCGGGACTAGCGACAAAAAACATTCAGTACTTC. Encoded protein: CASSSGLATKNIQYF.

The rearrangement uses TRBV7-8 and TRBJ1-2; tentative D call: TRBD1 (6 bases). Trimming stripped 2 bases from V and 4 bases from J, with 11 bases between. CDR3 length: 14 amino acids. Germline loops: CDR1 SGHVS, CDR2 FQNEAQ. The CDR3 sequence: CASSLPGQFYGYTF. The CDR3 DNA sequence: TGTGCCAGCAGCTTACCCGGACAGTTCTATGGCTACACCTTC.

The rearrangement joins TRBV30 to TRBJ2-3; the match to TRBD2 covers 11 bases. The CDR3 extends over 15 amino acids. With V trimmed by 7 bases and J by 2 bases, 8 bases remained unmatched. Germline V gene data show CDR1 as GTSNPN and CDR2 as SVGIG (reference sequence). The CDR3 nucleotides are TGTGCCTTCCGACGACTAGCGGGGTACACAGATACGCAGTATTTT. Its protein product is CAFRRLAGYTDTQYF.